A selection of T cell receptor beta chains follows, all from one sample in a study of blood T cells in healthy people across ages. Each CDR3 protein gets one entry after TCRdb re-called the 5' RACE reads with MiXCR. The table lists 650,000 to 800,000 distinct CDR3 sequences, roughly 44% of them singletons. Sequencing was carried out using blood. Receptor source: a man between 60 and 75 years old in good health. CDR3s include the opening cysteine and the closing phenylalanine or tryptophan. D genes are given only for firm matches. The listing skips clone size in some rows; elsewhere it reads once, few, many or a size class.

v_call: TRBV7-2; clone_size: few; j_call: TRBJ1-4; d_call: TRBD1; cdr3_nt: TGTGCCAGCAGCCCCAGGGGGTCGGGCGAAAAACTGTTTTTT; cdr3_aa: CASSPRGSGEKLFF
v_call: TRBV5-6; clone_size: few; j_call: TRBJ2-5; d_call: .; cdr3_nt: TGTGCCAGCAGCCGGGGGACGCCTGGAGGGACCCAGTACTTC; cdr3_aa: CASSRGTPGGTQYF
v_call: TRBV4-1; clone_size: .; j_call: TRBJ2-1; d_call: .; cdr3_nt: TGCGCCAGCAGCCTAAGGTTGGGCTCCTACAATGAGCAGGTCTTC; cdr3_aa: CASSLRLGSYNEQVF
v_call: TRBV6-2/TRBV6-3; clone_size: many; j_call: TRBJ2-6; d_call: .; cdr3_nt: TGTGCCAGCAGTTACTGGTTTAGTTCTTCTGGGGCCAACGTCCTGACTTTC; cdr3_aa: CASSYWFSSSGANVLTF
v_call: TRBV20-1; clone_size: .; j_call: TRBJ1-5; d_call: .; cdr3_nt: TGCAGTGCTAGACGGCGAGGATATAGCAATCAGCCCCAGCATTTT; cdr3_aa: CSARRRGYSNQPQHF
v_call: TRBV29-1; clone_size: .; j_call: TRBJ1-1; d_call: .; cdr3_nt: TGCAGCGCACAGGCGAACACTGAAGCTTTCTTT; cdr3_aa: CSAQANTEAFF
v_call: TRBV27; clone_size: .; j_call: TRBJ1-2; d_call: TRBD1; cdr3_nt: TGTGCCAGCGCCACAGGGACAGGGCTCTATGGCTACACCTTC; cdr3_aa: CASATGTGLYGYTF
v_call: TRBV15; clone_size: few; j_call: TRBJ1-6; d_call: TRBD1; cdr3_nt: TGTGCCACCAGCCGGACAGGGAGTGAGAATTCACCCCTCCACTTT; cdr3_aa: CATSRTGSENSPLHF
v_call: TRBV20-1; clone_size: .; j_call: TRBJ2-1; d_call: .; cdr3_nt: TGCAGTGCTAGACCTAGTTTGGGGCAGTTCTTC; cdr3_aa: CSARPSLGQFF
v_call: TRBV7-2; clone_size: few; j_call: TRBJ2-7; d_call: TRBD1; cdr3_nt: TGTGCCAGCAGCTCGGACAGGGTCGGGAGCGAGCAGTACTTC; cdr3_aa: CASSSDRVGSEQYF
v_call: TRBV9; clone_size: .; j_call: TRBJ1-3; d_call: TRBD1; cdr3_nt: TGTGCCAGCAGCGTAGCTGAGGGACAGGGTCCTGGAAACACCATATATTTT; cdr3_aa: CASSVAEGQGPGNTIYF
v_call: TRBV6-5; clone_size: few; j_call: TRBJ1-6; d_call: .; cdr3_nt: TGTGCCAGCAGTTACGTCCAGGATAATTCACCCCTCCACTTT; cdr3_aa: CASSYVQDNSPLHF
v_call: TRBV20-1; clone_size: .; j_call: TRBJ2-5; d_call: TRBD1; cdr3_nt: TGCAGTGCTAGAGTGGCAGGGGGTCTTAGGGAGACCCAGTACTTC; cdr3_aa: CSARVAGGLRETQYF
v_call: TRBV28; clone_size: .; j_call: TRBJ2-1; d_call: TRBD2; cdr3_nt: TGTGCCAGCAGTCCGTTGGAGAGCGGGGGGGCCTATGAGCAGTTCTTC; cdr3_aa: CASSPLESGGAYEQFF
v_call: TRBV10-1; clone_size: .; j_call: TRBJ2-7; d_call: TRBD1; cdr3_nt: TGCGCCATGAGGGACAGCTCCTACGAGCAGTACTTC; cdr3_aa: CAMRDSSYEQYF
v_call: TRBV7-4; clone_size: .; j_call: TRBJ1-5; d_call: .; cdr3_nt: TGTGCCAGCAGCTTCAACTTTGACAGAAGCAATCAGCCCCAGCATTTT; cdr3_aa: CASSFNFDRSNQPQHF
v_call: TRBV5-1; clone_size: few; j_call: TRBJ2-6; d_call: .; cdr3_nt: TGCGCCAGCAGCTTGATTGCTGGGGCCAACGTCCTGACTTTC; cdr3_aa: CASSLIAGANVLTF
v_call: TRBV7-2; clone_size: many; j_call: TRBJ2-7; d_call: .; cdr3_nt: TGTGCCAGCAGCTCTGCAGGGCACGAGCAGTACTTC; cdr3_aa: CASSSAGHEQYF
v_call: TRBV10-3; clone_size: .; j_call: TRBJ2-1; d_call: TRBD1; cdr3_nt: TGTGCCATCAGTGACCCCTTCTTGACAGGGGAAAGGTACAATGAGCAGTTCTTC; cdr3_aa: CAISDPFLTGERYNEQFF
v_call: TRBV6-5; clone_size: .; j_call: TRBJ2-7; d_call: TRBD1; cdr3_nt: TGTGCCAGCAGTAGACCGGGACAGGGGGTCTACAATGAGCAGTACTTC; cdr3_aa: CASSRPGQGVYNEQYF
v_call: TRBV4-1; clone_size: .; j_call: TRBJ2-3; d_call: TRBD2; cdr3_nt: TGCGCCAGCAGCCAAGATCAGATAGCGGGGGGGTCGGGTACGCAGTATTTT; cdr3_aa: CASSQDQIAGGSGTQYF
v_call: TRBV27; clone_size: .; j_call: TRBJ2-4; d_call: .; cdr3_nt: TGTGCCAGCAGTTTTGGGGGTAAAAGCATTCAGTACTTC; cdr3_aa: CASSFGGKSIQYF
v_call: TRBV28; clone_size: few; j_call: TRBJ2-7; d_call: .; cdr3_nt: TGTGCCAGCAACACCGGGACCGCCCCTTACGAGCAGTACTTC; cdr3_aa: CASNTGTAPYEQYF
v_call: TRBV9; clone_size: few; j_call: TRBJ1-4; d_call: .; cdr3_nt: TGTGCCAGCAGCGCCCGGGACTCTAATGAAAAACTGTTTTTT; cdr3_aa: CASSARDSNEKLFF
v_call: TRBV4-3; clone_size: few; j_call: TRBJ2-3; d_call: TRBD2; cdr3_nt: TGCGCCAGCAGCCAAGCCCGGGGGGCAGATACGCAGTATTTT; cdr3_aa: CASSQARGADTQYF
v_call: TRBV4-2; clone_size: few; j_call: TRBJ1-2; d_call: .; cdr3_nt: TGTGCCAGCAGCCAACAGGTTTTAGCTAACTATGGCTACACCTTC; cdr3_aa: CASSQQVLANYGYTF
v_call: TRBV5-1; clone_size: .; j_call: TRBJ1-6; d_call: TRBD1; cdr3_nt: TGCGCCAGCAGCTTGGAACAGGGGGCGTTATCACCCCTCCACTTT; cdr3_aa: CASSLEQGALSPLHF